The rows below give T cell receptor beta chains drawn from one sample of a study of cytomegalovirus exposure and HLA in healthy donors. TCRdb's copy holds only in-frame clones and misses some; the assay was immunoSEQ multiplex PCR. The repertoire holds about 150,000 clones, 75% to 90% seen once, with 8% to 9.5% in the top ten. Material for sequencing was PBMCs. The origin of the receptors is a woman aged 18-30 years in good health and CMV-seropositive. Each CDR3 is given with its conserved first and last residue. The D gene is left open where the match is weak. The size of a clone is reported for some rows only, either as once, few or many, or as a class for expanded clones.

TGTGCCAGCAGCTTGGGAGGGGGCACTGAAGCTTTCTTT | CASSLGGGTEAFF | TRBV5-6 | - | 13 | - | TRBJ1-1
TGTGCCAGCAGTTACAGGGGCGACACCTACGAGCAGTACTTC | CASSYRGDTYEQYF | TRBV27 | - | 14 | TRBD1 | TRBJ2-7
TGTGCCAGCAGTGACCGGTCGGGGGGGAGCACAGATACGCAGTATTTT | CASSDRSGGSTDTQYF | TRBV6-4 | - | 16 | TRBD2 | TRBJ2-3
TGCGCCAGCAGCTTACAGGGGGGTGGCACAGATACGCAGTATTTT | CASSLQGGGTDTQYF | TRBV5-1 | once | 15 | TRBD1 | TRBJ2-3
TGTGCCAGCAGTTTATTGACGGGGACAGGGGACTATGGCTACACCTTC | CASSLLTGTGDYGYTF | TRBV27 | - | 16 | TRBD1 | TRBJ1-2
TGCGCCAGCAGCCAAGAGTCTGTCCGGTACTTC | CASSQESVRYF | TRBV4-1 | - | 11 | - | TRBJ2-7
TGTGCCAGCAGTCCGAACAGGGGATATTATGGCTACACCTTC | CASSPNRGYYGYTF | TRBV6-1 | - | 14 | TRBD1 | TRBJ1-2
TGTGCCAGCAGCTTCGGTGCGGGGGGAGGGTACAATGAGCAGTTCTTC | CASSFGAGGGYNEQFF | TRBV11-2 | - | 16 | TRBD2 | TRBJ2-1
TGTGCCTGGAGTCCACGGGTGGGCTACACCTTC | CAWSPRVGYTF | TRBV30 | - | 11 | - | TRBJ1-2
TGTGCCAGTAGTATGGGGACAGGGGGGCTAAACACTGAAGCTTTCTTT | CASSMGTGGLNTEAFF | TRBV19 | - | 16 | TRBD1 | TRBJ1-1
TGTGCCAGCAGTACCCAGGGACTACCGGCAGATACGCAGTATTTT | CASSTQGLPADTQYF | TRBV25-1 | - | 15 | TRBD2 | TRBJ2-3
TGTGCCAGCAGCCGACCGGGTTGGGCTAATGAAAAACTGTTTTTT | CASSRPGWANEKLFF | TRBV7-9 | - | 15 | - | TRBJ1-4
TGTGCCAGCAGTGCGACTCGATCTGGAAACACCATATATTTT | CASSATRSGNTIYF | TRBV25-1 | - | 14 | - | TRBJ1-3
TGTGCCAGCAGTGGGGGGGGGTCCCTTCAGCCCCAGCATTTT | CASSGGGSLQPQHF | TRBV27 | - | 14 | - | TRBJ1-5
TGTGCCAGCAGCTTAGCATCCTACGAGCAGTACTTC | CASSLASYEQYF | TRBV11-2 | - | 12 | - | TRBJ2-7
TGTGCCAGTAGAGCACTAGCCAAAAACATTCAGTACTTC | CASRALAKNIQYF | TRBV19 | - | 13 | - | TRBJ2-4
TGTGCCAGCAGTTTGGGGGACACCACCGGGGAGCTGTTTTTT | CASSLGDTTGELFF | TRBV27 | - | 14 | - | TRBJ2-2
TGTGCCATCAGTGGTCGCGGCGGGGGGGCCGTAGATACGCAGTATTTT | CAISGRGGGAVDTQYF | TRBV10-3 | - | 16 | TRBD2 | TRBJ2-3
TGTGCCAGCAGTTACTCTCCTAGCGGAACCTACAATGAGCAGTTCTTC | CASSYSPSGTYNEQFF | TRBV6-5 | - | 16 | TRBD2 | TRBJ2-1
TGCGCCAGCAGCCGGGTACCTTCGGTCGAGCAGTACTTC | CASSRVPSVEQYF | TRBV5-1 | - | 13 | - | TRBJ2-7
TGTGCCAGCAGCCCCCACGGACAGGGAATTTACTCTGGGGCCAACGTCCTGACTTTC | CASSPHGQGIYSGANVLTF | TRBV7-8 | - | 19 | TRBD1 | TRBJ2-6
TGTGCCAGCAGTTTCGGAGTCTATGGCTACACCTTC | CASSFGVYGYTF | TRBV28 | - | 12 | - | TRBJ1-2
TGTGCCAGCAGAACAGGGGTGGCCACTGAAGCTTTCTTT | CASRTGVATEAFF | TRBV27 | - | 13 | TRBD1 | TRBJ1-1
TGTGCCAGCTCACCACCGGGCACCCAAGAGACCCAGTACTTC | CASSPPGTQETQYF | TRBV18 | - | 14 | - | TRBJ2-5
TGTGCCTGGAGTGTACTAGGTAGGAACACTGAAGCTTTCTTT | CAWSVLGRNTEAFF | TRBV30 | - | 14 | - | TRBJ1-1
TGTGCCAGCAGCGTAGGGCTAGCGGGGGCCCAACTTAACACCGGGGAGCTGTTTTTT | CASSVGLAGAQLNTGELFF | TRBV9 | - | 19 | TRBD2 | TRBJ2-2
TGCGCCAGCAGCCAAGCCCCGGACAGGGATCATTCACCCCTCCACTTT | CASSQAPDRDHSPLHF | TRBV4-1 | few | 16 | TRBD1 | TRBJ1-6
TGTGCCAGCACCAAAGTTAGCGGGGGGCCCTACAATGAGCAGTTCTTC | CASTKVSGGPYNEQFF | TRBV2 | - | 16 | TRBD2 | TRBJ2-1
TGCGCCAGCAGCTTGGGAGCGGGGGGGCCAAATACGCAGTATTTT | CASSLGAGGPNTQYF | TRBV5-1 | - | 15 | TRBD2 | TRBJ2-3
TGTGCCAGCAGTTTAAGGGGAAGGGGGTCCCCAGATACGCAGTATTTT | CASSLRGRGSPDTQYF | TRBV27 | - | 16 | - | TRBJ2-3
TGTGCCAGCAGCGTAGCTGTAGGACTAGCGGGCAATGAGCAGTTCTTC | CASSVAVGLAGNEQFF | TRBV9 | - | 16 | TRBD2 | TRBJ2-1
TGTGCCAGTAGTAGGTCGATGGGCCTAACTAACTATGGCTACACCTTC | CASSRSMGLTNYGYTF | TRBV19 | - | 16 | - | TRBJ1-2
TGTGCCAGCAGCCCTGGACAGGGGGCGATAAACACTGAAGCTTTCTTT | CASSPGQGAINTEAFF | TRBV5-4 | - | 16 | TRBD1 | TRBJ1-1
TGTGCCAGCTCGCGGGCCAGCGAGACCCAGTACTTC | CASSRASETQYF | TRBV5-6 | - | 12 | - | TRBJ2-5
TGTGCCTGGGACAGGGAAGGTGAAGCTTTCTTT | CAWDREGEAFF | TRBV30 | - | 11 | TRBD1 | TRBJ1-1
TGTGCCAGCAGCTTCTCCTTATACCGACAGGGTAGCACTGAAGCTTTCTTT | CASSFSLYRQGSTEAFF | TRBV7-9 | once | 17 | TRBD1 | TRBJ1-1
TGTGCCAGCAGCTTGGGCAGAAATAATTCACCCCTCCACTTT | CASSLGRNNSPLHF | TRBV7-2 | - | 14 | - | TRBJ1-6
TGTGCCTGGACCCGAGACAGGGTTCCCGCTAATTCACCCCTCCACTTT | CAWTRDRVPANSPLHF | TRBV30 | - | 16 | TRBD1 | TRBJ1-6
TGTGCCAGCAGTACGCGGACGGGAATCCGGTCACCCCTCCACTTT | CASSTRTGIRSPLHF | TRBV27 | - | 15 | - | TRBJ1-6
TGCGCCAGCAGCTTGGCTGGGACAGACCAAGAGACCCAGTACTTC | CASSLAGTDQETQYF | TRBV5-1 | - | 15 | TRBD1 | TRBJ2-5
TGCGCCAGCAGCCAACCCCAAGGCCAGCGGGGGAGCGTCTACGAGCAGTACTTC | CASSQPQGQRGSVYEQYF | TRBV4-1 | - | 18 | TRBD2 | TRBJ2-7
TGCGCCAGCAGCCAGAGGGGACAAGCCGATTTCTACGAGCAGTACTTC | CASSQRGQADFYEQYF | TRBV4-1 | - | 16 | - | TRBJ2-7
TGTGCCAGCAGCTACGCGGGGGGGCCTCTGGCCTACGAGCAGTACTTC | CASSYAGGPLAYEQYF | TRBV7-3 | once | 16 | TRBD2 | TRBJ2-7
TGTGCCAGCAGCTCGGACACATGGAATTCACCCCTCCACTTT | CASSSDTWNSPLHF | TRBV5-5 | - | 14 | - | TRBJ1-6
TGTGCCAGCAGTCCGAGACCAGGGGGTTATGGCTACACCTTC | CASSPRPGGYGYTF | TRBV6-5 | - | 14 | TRBD1 | TRBJ1-2
TGTGCCAGCAGTGACCGTGGACAGGTCAATCAGCCCCAGCATTTT | CASSDRGQVNQPQHF | TRBV6-1 | - | 15 | TRBD1 | TRBJ1-5
TGCGCCAGCAGCCAATTCCAGGGGGGTACAAGCGAGCAGTACTTC | CASSQFQGGTSEQYF | TRBV23-1 | - | 15 | - | TRBJ2-7
TGTGCCAGCAGCTTAGGACCGGCACGCAGCGGCGAGCAGTACTTC | CASSLGPARSGEQYF | TRBV7-2 | - | 15 | - | TRBJ2-7
TGTGCCAGCAGTGGAGGGACTCTGACCTACGAGCAGTACTTC | CASSGGTLTYEQYF | TRBV6-1 | - | 14 | - | TRBJ2-7
TGTGCCAGCAGTTTCCGACGGGCAGGGACACCAGATCTTGAAAACATTCAGTACTTC | CASSFRRAGTPDLENIQYF | TRBV28 | - | 19 | - | TRBJ2-4
TGTGCCAGCAGCTCGGACAGTGGCTTCGATGGCTACACCTTC | CASSSDSGFDGYTF | TRBV5-4 | - | 14 | - | TRBJ1-2
TGTGCCAGCAGCCAAACCGGACAGGGTCATCGTGAGACCCAGTACTTC | CASSQTGQGHRETQYF | TRBV14 | - | 16 | TRBD1 | TRBJ2-5
TGTGCCAGCAGCTTAGTATCAGTCAGACAAGAGACCCAGTACTTC | CASSLVSVRQETQYF | TRBV5-6 | once | 15 | - | TRBJ2-5